The 14 T cell receptor beta chains below come from one sample, sequenced in a study of post-analysis software for immune sequencing data. The TCR beta cDNA libraries carried unique molecular identifiers. TCRdb re-derived calls from the PCR reads in MiXCR, one entry per CDR3 protein. The profile shows approximately 660,000 distinct CDR3 sequences, roughly three fifths of them singletons. The antigens these receptors bind are not known. The study, taken as a whole, reports: The study found TRBV5-6, TRBV5-1 and TRBV20-1 among five TRBV segments more frequent in patients than controls.

The sample taken for sequencing was blood. The receptors were gathered from a girl aged 2-10 years with multiple sclerosis.

In its sample, this clonotype was seen a few times. V usage is TRBV29-1 and J usage is TRBJ2-1; 12 nucleotides align to TRBD2. With V trimmed by 6 bases and J by 10 bases, 10 bases remained unmatched. In germline, CDR1 is SQVTM, CDR2 ANQGSEA. This CDR3 is 14 amino acids long. CDR3 sequence (DNA): TGCAGCGTCCCCTCTAGCGGGGGGGCTCAAGAGCAGTTCTTC. Protein sequence: CSVPSSGGAQEQFF.

The table lists this clonotype with a few counts. V is TRBV4-3 and J is TRBJ2-7, with a weak D call TRBD1 (6 bases). The better agreement between TRBJ2-5 and the DNA end casts doubt on the J call. The CDR3 consists of 14 residues. Germline lookup yields CDR1 LGHNA and CDR2 YSLEER. CDR3 residues: CASSQDPRGETQYF. CDR3 nucleotide sequence: TGCGCCAGCAGCCAAGACCCCAGGGGAGAGACCCAGTACTTC.

The rearrangement links TRBV10-1 to TRBJ2-7; no reliable D call. From germline, CDR1 is WNHNN and CDR2 SYGVQD (reference sequence). V was cut by 2 bases and J by 6 bases, with 8 bases left in between. The CDR3 covers 12 residues. The CDR3 here is CASSEDWREQYF. CDR3 sequence (DNA): TGCGCCAGCAGTGAGGATTGGCGCGAGCAGTACTTC.

The chain employs TRBV5-5 and TRBJ1-2, with D perhaps matching TRBD1 (5 bases). V lost 0 bases and J 2 bases, leaving 8 bases between the germline ends. Per germline, CDR1 SGHKS and CDR2 YYEKEE (reference sequence). The length of the CDR3 is 14 residues. The DNA for the CDR3 is TGTGCCAGCAGCTTGGAACCAGGGAACTATGGCTACACCTTC. Encoded protein: CASSLEPGNYGYTF.

The genes are TRBV6-2 or TRBV6-3 and TRBJ2-1; 8 bases align to TRBD2. Looked up from germline, CDR1 is MNHEY and CDR2 is SVGEGT. CDR3 length: 16 residues. Trimming at V came to 6 bases and at J to 2 bases, leaving 9 bases not matched to a gene. CDR3 residues: CASSGGLEGTYNEQFF. The CDR3 coding sequence is TGTGCCAGCAGCGGGGGACTAGAAGGGACCTACAATGAGCAGTTCTTC.

On this clonotype itself: At one end the junction does not follow the germline gene, possibly because of a read error. This sequence joins TRBV7-2 and TRBJ2-1; D may be TRBD2 (6 bases). CDR1 is SGHTA, CDR2 FQGNSA, per germline. This CDR3 contains 15 residues. This CDR3 reads CASSTQPGLYSEQFF. As DNA, the CDR3 is TGTGCCAGCAGCACTCAGCCGGGACTTTACAGTGAGCAGTTCTTC.

V usage is TRBV7-2 and J usage is TRBJ2-5; 13 nucleotides match TRBD2. CDR1 SGHTA and CDR2 FQGNSA come from the germline V gene. V trimming: 6 bases; J trimming: 11 bases; junction bases outside the gene matches: 6. The CDR3 runs to 13 residues. The DNA of the CDR3 is TGTGCCAGCAGGGGAGGACTAGCGGGAGAGCAGTACTTC. Protein: CASRGGLAGEQYF.

The chain recombines TRBV6-5 with TRBJ2-3; D might be TRBD1 (5 bases). Germline CDR1 and CDR2: MNHEY and SVGAGI. There are 13 residues in the CDR3. With 10 bases removed from V and 1 base from J, the gap between germline ends came to 12 bases. CDR3 protein: CATGPGRTDTQYF. As DNA, the CDR3 is TGTGCCACCGGTCCAGGGCGCACAGATACGCAGTATTTT.

The chain recombines TRBV20-1 with TRBJ2-1; a weak D match, TRBD1 (6 bases). Germline V gives CDR1 DFQATT, CDR2 SNEGSKA (reference sequence). The V end was cut by 2 bases, the J end by 8 bases, with 19 bases between. The CDR3 loop spans 15 amino acids. The CDR3 is CSARNGGRGWDEQFF. The CDR3 coding sequence is TGCAGTGCTAGAAACGGTGGCAGGGGTTGGGATGAGCAGTTCTTC.

This chain joins TRBV2 and TRBJ1-1; TRBD1 matches 9 bases. The CDR3 loop spans 15 amino acids. From germline, CDR1 is SNHLY and CDR2 FYNNEI. The V gene end was trimmed by 6 bases and the J gene end by 1 base; junction bases not matched to a gene: 6. CDR3 protein: CASSLQGAANTEAFF. In nucleotides, the CDR3 is TGTGCCAGCAGCCTACAGGGGGCGGCGAACACTGAAGCTTTCTTT.

The chain has TRBV4-2 and TRBJ1-2, with 7 bases fitting TRBD1. The CDR3 consists of 15 residues. V trimming: 4 bases; J trimming: 2 bases; junction bases outside the gene matches: 7. Germline V lookup: CDR1 LGHNA, CDR2 YNFKEQ. This chain's CDR3 is CASSRLRDRNYGYTF. The CDR3 DNA is TGTGCCAGCAGCCGCCTCCGGGACAGAAACTATGGCTACACCTTC.

This clonotype showed up just a few times. This chain links TRBV5-5 with TRBJ2-1; D remains ambiguous. The germline V gene has CDR1 SGHKS and CDR2 YYEKEE (reference sequence). The CDR3 runs to 14 residues. V lost 0 bases, J lost 6 bases, and 10 bases lay in between. DNA for the CDR3: TGTGCCAGCAGCTTGGGCCCAGAGAGCAATGAGCAGTTCTTC. Residues: CASSLGPESNEQFF.

This clonotype was detected once. The genes are TRBV12-3 or TRBV12-4 and TRBJ1-2; TRBD1 matches 7 bases. V lost 5 bases, J lost 4 bases, and 7 bases stayed unmatched. The CDR3 loop spans 14 amino acids. DNA for the CDR3: TGTGCCAGCAGTCCAGGGGCAGGGGGCTATGGCTACACCTTC. Encoded protein: CASSPGAGGYGYTF.

J is TRBJ2-3 and V is TRBV9, with TRBD2 identical over 11 bases. V trimming: 0 bases; J trimming: 6 bases; junction bases outside the gene matches: 3. Germline CDR1 SGDLS, CDR2 YYNGEE. The CDR3 contains 15 residues. CDR3 sequence (DNA): TGTGCCAGCAGCGTAGAGACTAGCGGGGTGGATACGCAGTATTTT. This codes for CASSVETSGVDTQYF.